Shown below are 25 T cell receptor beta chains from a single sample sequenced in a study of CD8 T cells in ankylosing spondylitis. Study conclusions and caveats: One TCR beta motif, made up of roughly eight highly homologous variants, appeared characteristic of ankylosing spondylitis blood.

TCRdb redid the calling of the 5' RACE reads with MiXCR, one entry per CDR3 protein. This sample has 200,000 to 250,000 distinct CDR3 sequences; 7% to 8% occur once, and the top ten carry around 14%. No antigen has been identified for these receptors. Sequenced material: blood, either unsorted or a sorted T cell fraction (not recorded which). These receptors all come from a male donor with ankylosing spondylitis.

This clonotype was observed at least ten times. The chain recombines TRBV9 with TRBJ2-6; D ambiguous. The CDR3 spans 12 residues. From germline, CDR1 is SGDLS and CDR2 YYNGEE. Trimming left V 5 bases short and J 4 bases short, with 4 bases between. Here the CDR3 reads CASRRGANVLTF. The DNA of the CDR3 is TGTGCCAGCAGGCGAGGGGCCAACGTCCTGACTTTC.

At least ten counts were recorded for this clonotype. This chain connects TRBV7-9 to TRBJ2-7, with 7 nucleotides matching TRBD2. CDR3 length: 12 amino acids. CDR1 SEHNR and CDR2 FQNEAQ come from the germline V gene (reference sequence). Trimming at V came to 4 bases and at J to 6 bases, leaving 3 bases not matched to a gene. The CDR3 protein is CASSSGTTEQYF. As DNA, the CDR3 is TGTGCCAGCAGCTCAGGGACTACCGAGCAGTACTTC.

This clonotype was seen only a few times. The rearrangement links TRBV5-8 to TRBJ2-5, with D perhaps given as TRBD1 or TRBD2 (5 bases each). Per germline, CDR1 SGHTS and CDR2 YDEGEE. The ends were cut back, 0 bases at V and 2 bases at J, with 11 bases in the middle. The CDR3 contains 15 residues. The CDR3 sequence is CASSLAGRLQETQYF. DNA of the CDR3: TGTGCCAGCAGCTTGGCGGGACGGCTGCAAGAGACCCAGTACTTC.

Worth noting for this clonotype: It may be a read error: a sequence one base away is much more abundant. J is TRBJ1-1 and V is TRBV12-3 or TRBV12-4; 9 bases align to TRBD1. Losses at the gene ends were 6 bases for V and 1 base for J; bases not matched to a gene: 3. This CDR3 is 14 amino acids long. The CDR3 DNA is TGTGCCAGCAGGTGGGGACAGGGGAACACTGAAGCTTTCTTT. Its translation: CASRWGQGNTEAFF.

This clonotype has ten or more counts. CDR3 in amino acids: CSARDRTSGWVGEQFF. CDR3 nucleotide sequence: TGCAGTGCTAGAGATCGGACTAGCGGGTGGGTGGGTGAGCAGTTCTTC. This chain joins TRBV20-1 and TRBJ2-1; 11 bases are shared with TRBD2. The germline V gene encodes CDR1 DFQATT and CDR2 SNEGSKA (reference sequence). CDR3 length: 16 amino acids. The ends lost 0 bases at V and 9 bases at J; junction bases unmatched: 10.

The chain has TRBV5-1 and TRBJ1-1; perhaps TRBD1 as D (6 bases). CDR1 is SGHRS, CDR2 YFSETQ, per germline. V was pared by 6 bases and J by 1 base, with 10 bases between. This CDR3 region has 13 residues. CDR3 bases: TGCGCCAGCACGACGGACAGGAACACTGAAGCTTTCTTT. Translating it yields CASTTDRNTEAFF. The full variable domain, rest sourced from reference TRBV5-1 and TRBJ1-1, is KAGVTQTPRYLIKTRGQQVTLSCSPISGHRSVSWYQQTPGQGLQFLFEYFSETQRNKGNFPGRFSGRQFSNSRSEMNVSTLELGDSALYLCASTTDRNTEAFFGQGTRLTVV.

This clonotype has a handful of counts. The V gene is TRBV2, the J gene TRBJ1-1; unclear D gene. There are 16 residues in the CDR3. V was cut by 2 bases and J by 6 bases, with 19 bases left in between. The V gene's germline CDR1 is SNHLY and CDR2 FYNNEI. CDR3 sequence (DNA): TGTGCCAGCAGTGAACAGGATGGGAAGGGCTTCGCTGAAGCTTTCTTT. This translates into CASSEQDGKGFAEAFF.

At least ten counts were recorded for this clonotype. The CDR3 DNA is TGTGCCAGCAGTTGGAGCAGGGCCGGCTACGAGCAGTACTTC. Residues: CASSWSRAGYEQYF. V and J are TRBV27 and TRBJ2-7; TRBD1 might be the D (5 bases). Germline V gene lookup returns CDR1 MNHEY and CDR2 SMNVEV (reference sequence). The CDR3 extends over 14 amino acids. V lost 4 bases and J 3 bases, leaving 13 bases between the germline ends.

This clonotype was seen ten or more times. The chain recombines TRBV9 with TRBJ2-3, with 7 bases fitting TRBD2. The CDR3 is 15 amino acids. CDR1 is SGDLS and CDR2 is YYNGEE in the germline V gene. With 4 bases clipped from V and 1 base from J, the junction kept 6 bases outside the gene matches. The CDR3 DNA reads TGTGCCAGCAGCCCGGGGGGACGGCGCACAGATACGCAGTATTTT. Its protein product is CASSPGGRRTDTQYF.

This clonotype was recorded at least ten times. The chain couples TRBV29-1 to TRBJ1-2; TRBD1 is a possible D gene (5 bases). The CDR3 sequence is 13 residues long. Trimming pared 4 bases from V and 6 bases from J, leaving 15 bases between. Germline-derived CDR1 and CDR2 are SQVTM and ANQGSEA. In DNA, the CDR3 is TGCAGCGTTGGAGCTGGGGCGAATGATGGCTACACCTTC. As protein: CSVGAGANDGYTF.

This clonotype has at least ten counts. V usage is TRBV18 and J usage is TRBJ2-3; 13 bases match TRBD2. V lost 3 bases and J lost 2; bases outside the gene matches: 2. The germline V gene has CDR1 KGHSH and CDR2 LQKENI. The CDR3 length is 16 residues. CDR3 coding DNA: TGTGCCAGCTCACCGACTAGCGGGGGGTTCACAGATACGCAGTATTTT. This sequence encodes CASSPTSGGFTDTQYF.

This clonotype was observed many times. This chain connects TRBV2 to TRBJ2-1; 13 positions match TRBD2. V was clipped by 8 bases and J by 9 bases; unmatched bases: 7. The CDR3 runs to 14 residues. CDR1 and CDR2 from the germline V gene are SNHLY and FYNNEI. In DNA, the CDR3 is TGTGCCAGCCTCACTAGCGGGGGGGCCATTGAGCAGTTCTTC. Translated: CASLTSGGAIEQFF.

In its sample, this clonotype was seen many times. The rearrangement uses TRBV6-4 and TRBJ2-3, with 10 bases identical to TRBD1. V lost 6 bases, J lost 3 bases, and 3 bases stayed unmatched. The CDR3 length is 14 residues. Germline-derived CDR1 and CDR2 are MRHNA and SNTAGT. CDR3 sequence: CASSWTGGTDTQYF. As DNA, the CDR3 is TGTGCCAGCAGCTGGACAGGGGGTACAGATACGCAGTATTTT.

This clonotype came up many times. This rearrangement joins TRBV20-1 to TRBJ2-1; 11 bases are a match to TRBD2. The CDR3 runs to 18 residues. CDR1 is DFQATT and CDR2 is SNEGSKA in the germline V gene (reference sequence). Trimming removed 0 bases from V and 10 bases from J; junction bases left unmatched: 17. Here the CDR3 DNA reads TGCAGTGCTAGAGACCCTGCGTCTACTAGCGGGGGCCCCCACGAGCAGTTCTTC. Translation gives CSARDPASTSGGPHEQFF.

The CDR3 bases are TGTGCCAGCAGCGCCCAACAGGGTGTGGGCTATGGCTACACCTTC. Protein product: CASSAQQGVGYGYTF. The rearrangement links TRBV11-2 to TRBJ1-2; tentatively, D is TRBD1 (6 bases). V dropped 5 bases and J dropped 4 bases, with 17 bases sitting between them. This CDR3 has 15 amino acids. In germline, CDR1 is SGHAT, CDR2 FQNNGV.

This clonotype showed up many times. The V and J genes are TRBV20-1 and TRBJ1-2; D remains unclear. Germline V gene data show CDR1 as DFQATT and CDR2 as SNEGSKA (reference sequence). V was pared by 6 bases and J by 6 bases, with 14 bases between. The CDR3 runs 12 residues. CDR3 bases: TGCAGTGCCGCGGACGGTGGACATGGCTACACCTTC. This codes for CSAADGGHGYTF.

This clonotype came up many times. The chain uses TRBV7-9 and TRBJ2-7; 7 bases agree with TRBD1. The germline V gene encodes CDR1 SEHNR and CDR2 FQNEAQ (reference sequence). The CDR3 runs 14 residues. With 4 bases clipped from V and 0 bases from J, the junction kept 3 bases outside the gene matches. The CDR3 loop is CASSSDRSSYEQYF. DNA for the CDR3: TGTGCCAGCAGCTCGGACAGGAGCTCCTACGAGCAGTACTTC.

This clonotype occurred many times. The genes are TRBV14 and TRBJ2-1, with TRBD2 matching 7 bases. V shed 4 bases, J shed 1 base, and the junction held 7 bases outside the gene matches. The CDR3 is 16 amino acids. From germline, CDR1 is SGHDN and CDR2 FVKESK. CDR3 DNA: TGTGCCAGCAGCCTTGAGGCGGGAGTTTCCTACAATGAGCAGTTCTTC. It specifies CASSLEAGVSYNEQFF.

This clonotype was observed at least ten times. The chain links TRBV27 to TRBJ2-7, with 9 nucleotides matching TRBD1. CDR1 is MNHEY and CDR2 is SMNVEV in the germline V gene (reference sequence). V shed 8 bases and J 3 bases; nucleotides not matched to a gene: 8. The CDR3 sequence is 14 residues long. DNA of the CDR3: TGTGCCAGCGGTCGACAGGGGGAAGGCTACGAGCAGTACTTC. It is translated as CASGRQGEGYEQYF.

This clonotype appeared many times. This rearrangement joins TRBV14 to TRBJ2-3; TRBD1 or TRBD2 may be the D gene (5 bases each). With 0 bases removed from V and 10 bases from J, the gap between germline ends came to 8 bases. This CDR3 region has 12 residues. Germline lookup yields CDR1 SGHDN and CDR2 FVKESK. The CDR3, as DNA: TGTGCCAGCAGCCAAGACAGGGAGCCGCAGTATTTT. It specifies CASSQDREPQYF.

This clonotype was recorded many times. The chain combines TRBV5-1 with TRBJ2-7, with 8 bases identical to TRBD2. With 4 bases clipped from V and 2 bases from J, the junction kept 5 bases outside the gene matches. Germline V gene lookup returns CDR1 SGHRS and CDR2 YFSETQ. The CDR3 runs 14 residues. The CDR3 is CASSHSGETYEQYF. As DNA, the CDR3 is TGCGCCAGCAGCCATAGCGGGGAGACCTACGAGCAGTACTTC.

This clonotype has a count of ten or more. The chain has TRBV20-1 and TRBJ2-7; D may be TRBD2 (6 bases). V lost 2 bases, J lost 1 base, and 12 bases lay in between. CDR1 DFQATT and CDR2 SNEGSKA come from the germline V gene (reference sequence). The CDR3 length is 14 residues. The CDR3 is CSARNRDFSYEQYF. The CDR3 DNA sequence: TGCAGTGCTAGAAACCGGGACTTTTCCTACGAGCAGTACTTC.

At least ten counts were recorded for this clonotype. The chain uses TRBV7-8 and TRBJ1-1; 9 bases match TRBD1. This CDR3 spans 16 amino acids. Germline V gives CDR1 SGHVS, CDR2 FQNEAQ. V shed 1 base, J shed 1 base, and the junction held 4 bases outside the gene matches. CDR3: CASSLGAGQGNTEAFF. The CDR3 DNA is TGTGCCAGCAGCTTAGGCGCGGGACAGGGGAACACTGAAGCTTTCTTT. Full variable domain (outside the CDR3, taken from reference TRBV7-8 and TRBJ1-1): GAGVSQSPRYKVAKRGQDVALRCDPISGHVSLFWYQQALGQGPEFLTYFQNEAQLDKSGLPSDRFFAERPEGSVSTLKIQRTQQEDSAVYLCASSLGAGQGNTEAFFGQGTRLTVV.

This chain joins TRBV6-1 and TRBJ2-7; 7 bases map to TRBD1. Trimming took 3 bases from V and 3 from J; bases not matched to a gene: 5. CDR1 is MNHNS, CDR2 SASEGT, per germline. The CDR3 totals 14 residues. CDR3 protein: CASSEDRQNYEQYF. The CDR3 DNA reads TGTGCCAGCAGTGAGGACAGGCAGAACTACGAGCAGTACTTC.

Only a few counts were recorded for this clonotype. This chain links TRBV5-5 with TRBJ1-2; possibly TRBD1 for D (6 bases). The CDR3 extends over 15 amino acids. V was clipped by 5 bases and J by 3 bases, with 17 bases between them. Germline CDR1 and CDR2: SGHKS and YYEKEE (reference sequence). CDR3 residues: CASRKNQGPDYGYTF. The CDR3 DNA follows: TGTGCCAGCAGGAAGAATCAGGGGCCAGACTATGGCTACACCTTC. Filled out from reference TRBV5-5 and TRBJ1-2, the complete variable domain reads DAGVTQSPTHLIKTRGQQVTLRCSPISGHKSVSWYQQVLGQGPQFIFQYYEKEERGRGNFPDRFSARQFPNYSSELNVNALLLGDSALYLCASRKNQGPDYGYTFGSGTRLTVV.